What follows is one TCR beta chain and its context. In the study's own analysis: Amplified reference gene primers provided the basis for estimating nucleated cell counts. Some clones are missing from TCRdb's copy, which holds only in-frame ones; the method was immunoSEQ multiplex PCR. The DNA was the basis for D and trimming; V, J and clone size are from that table. Of a few hundred thousand clones detected, approximately 86% appear once; the ten largest clones hold about 2.9%. The ends lost 4 bases at V and 0 bases at J; junction bases unmatched: 4. The CDR3 contains 15 residues. CDR1 is MNHNY, CDR2 SVGAGI, per germline (reference sequence). The sample belongs to a study of blood T cell repertoires in COVID-19. For the study at large: The samples span acute and convalescent COVID-19 from the United States, Italy and Spain. In each case, the material was cDNA or gDNA derived from T cells, B-cell-depleted T cells, or PBMCs.

What was sequenced was peripheral blood. J is TRBJ2-7 and V is TRBV6-6; 9 bases are a match to TRBD1. This receptor was taken from a man aged 60 to 69 with acute or convalescent COVID-19. The CDR3 reads CASSSVQGASYEQYF. As DNA, the CDR3 is TGTGCCAGCAGTTCCGTACAGGGGGCCTCCTACGAGCAGTACTTC.